This T cell receptor beta chain derives from a study of blood T cell repertoires in COVID-19 (dated by TCRdb to 2018 to 2020). Concerning the study at large: The collaborator samples originated in the United States, Italy and Spain and spanned the acute and convalescent phases of COVID-19. The material from the prospective study consisted of cDNA or gDNA derived from T cells, B-cell-depleted T cells, or PBMCs. The dataset comprised deeply sampled blood TCRbeta repertoires from subjects exposed to, actively infected with, or recovered from COVID-19. A de-identified subject ID, COVID-19 status, age in years and sex were almost always included in the sample metadata. Samples were obtained from the ongoing ImmuneRACE study (first 160 participants) and from 950 to 1,500 subjects provided by 6 global collaborators. A freely available public database, intended as a resource for researchers studying the immune response to SARS-CoV-2, is where the repertoires were released. HLA class I and class II types, where available, came from metadata supplied by the sample provider rather than from assay-based typing.

Enrolling through a virtual design, the prospective study's participants ranged in age from roughly 18 to 90 years and lived across 24 United States geographic areas. Cohort assignment in the prospective study relied on participant-reported clinical history from a screening survey and a study questionnaire. In the prospective study, mobile phlebotomists collected whole blood, serum and a nasopharyngeal or oropharyngeal swab from each participant. Participants in the prospective study had the option to provide additional blood draws and questionnaires over an approximately 2-month period. Blood samples from the prospective study were shipped frozen or at room temperature prior to DNA extraction. CDR1 and CDR2, per the germline V gene, are SGHTS and YDEGEE. Reading from cysteine to phenylalanine, the CDR3 counts 15 amino acids. Here the CDR3 DNA is all that survives: 45 bases in frame from base 1. Trimming removed 5 bases from V and 2 bases from J, leaving 14 bases between the germline ends.

The immunoSEQ Assay, a bias-controlled multiplex PCR, was used to amplify TCRbeta CDR3 regions from genomic DNA. The published analysis was carried out like this. The number of nucleated cells in each sample was estimated from the amplification of reference gene primers within the assay. To quantify the absolute abundance of each unique TCRbeta CDR3 rearrangement, sequence reads were collapsed and filtered. For each sample, productive Simpson clonality was calculated as the square root of Simpson's diversity index across productive rearrangements. TCRdb provides this immuneACCESS table in a form limited to in-frame rearrangements. Some clones are lacking; in checked studies, under half of them reflect an unresolved V gene, and why the rest are absent is not known. V, J and clone size derive from that table, while D and trimming were established from the DNA sequence. The sample table shows under 250,000 clones, and around 91% are seen once. 3.5% of the sample lies in the top ten.

On this clone itself: Its binding antigen is unknown. Base qualities are not at hand, and no much larger clone is one base apart.

General findings and caveats noted by the study authors: The amount of clinical and demographic metadata varied by source and participant and was provided uncurated.

The V and J segments used are TRBV5-8 and TRBJ1-5, and perhaps TRBD1 as D gene, on 5 matching bases. The clonotype originates from a woman aged 18-29 years in a cohort exposed to, infected with or recovered from COVID-19 (not recorded which). The sequenced material came from PBMCs or T cells enriched from blood (not recorded which). The base sequence is TGTGCCAGCAGGTTATCGGGAGGGGGCAATCAGCCCCAGCATTTT. This translates into CASRLSGGGNQPQHF.